This T cell receptor (beta chain) stems from a study of blood T cell repertoires in COVID-19. Study-wide context: The United States, Italy and Spain supplied acute and convalescent COVID-19 samples.

Produced via immunoSEQ multiplex PCR; TCRdb's table is partial and in-frame only. The table has tens of thousands of clones, around four fifths seen once. CDR1 and CDR2 (germline): MDHEN, SYDVKM. The CDR3 length is 14 residues. The V end lost 5 bases, the J end lost 5 bases, and 15 bases lay between the germline ends. Sample: peripheral blood. J is TRBJ1-2 and V is TRBV28; D possibly corresponds to TRBD1 (6 bases). The receptor's source is a woman older than 75 with active or convalescent COVID-19. The CDR3 DNA is TGTGCCAGCAGTCCCTCGGTTAGGGGGTATGGCTACACCTTC. This codes for CASSPSVRGYGYTF.